This TCR beta chain is drawn from a study of blood T cell repertoires in COVID-19. Looking at the study overall: From the United States, Italy and Spain came samples of acute and convalescent COVID-19. PBMCs, B-cell-depleted T cells, or T cells provided the cDNA or gDNA that made up the material.

V dropped 4 bases and J dropped 2; count of bases not matched to a gene: 7. The CDR3 is 16 residues long. In germline, CDR1 is MNHNS, CDR2 SASEGT. Here immunoSEQ multiplex PCR was the method, and the copy in TCRdb shows in-frame clones only, minus some. Of roughly 340,000 clones in the sample, 80% to 90% were seen once. Participant age was roughly 18 to 95 years, and participants resided in fewer than 30 US areas. Recovery meant two consecutive negative NP/OP PCR tests, professional clearance, or resolved symptoms. This chain links TRBV6-1 with TRBJ2-3, with 9 bases matching TRBD2. The sequence came from a man younger than 35 who had recovered from COVID-19. The material sequenced was PBMCs or T cells enriched from blood (not recorded which). CDR3 DNA sequence: TGTGCCAGCAGTGGCTTCTCTAGCGGGGCCACAGATACGCAGTATTTT. This gives the protein CASSGFSSGATDTQYF.